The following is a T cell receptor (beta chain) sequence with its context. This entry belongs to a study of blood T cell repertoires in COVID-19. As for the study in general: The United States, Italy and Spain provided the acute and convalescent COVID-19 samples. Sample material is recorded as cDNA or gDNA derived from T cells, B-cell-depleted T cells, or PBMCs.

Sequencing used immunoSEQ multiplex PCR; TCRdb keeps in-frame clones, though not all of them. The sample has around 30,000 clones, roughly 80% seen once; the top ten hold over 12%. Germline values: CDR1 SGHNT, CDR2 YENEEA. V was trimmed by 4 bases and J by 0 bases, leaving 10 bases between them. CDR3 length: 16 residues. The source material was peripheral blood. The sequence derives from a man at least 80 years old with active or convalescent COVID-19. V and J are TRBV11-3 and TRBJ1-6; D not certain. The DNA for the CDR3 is TGTGCCAGCAGCTCGCCCGGGAGCTCCTATAATTCACCCCTCCACTTT. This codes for CASSSPGSSYNSPLHF.